The rows below give T cell receptor beta chains drawn from one sample of a study of identifying expanded T cells in peripheral blood. Data came from immunoSEQ multiplex PCR; TCRdb stores just in-frame clones and leaves some out. The table lists some 95,000 clones, approximately 88% of them singletons. The sample taken for sequencing was blood. The receptors shown here come from a person between 18 and 70 years old in good health. Each CDR3 is given with its conserved first and last residue. The D gene is left open where the match is weak. Clone size is stated in some rows and not others, as once, few, many or a class when expanded.

V gene: TRBV29-1; D gene: TRBD1; J gene: TRBJ1-1; CDR3 length: 13; clone size: -; CDR3 protein: CSVNPGGGTEAFF; CDR3 DNA: TGCAGCGTTAACCCAGGGGGCGGCACTGAAGCTTTCTTT
V gene: TRBV9; D gene: TRBD1; J gene: TRBJ1-6; CDR3 length: 15; clone size: -; CDR3 protein: CASSPPGQGNSPLHF; CDR3 DNA: TGTGCCAGCAGCCCACCCGGACAGGGTAATTCACCCCTCCACTTT
V gene: TRBV5-6; D gene: -; J gene: TRBJ1-1; CDR3 length: 14; clone size: -; CDR3 protein: CASSLLRGTFEAFF; CDR3 DNA: TGTGCCAGCAGCTTGTTGCGGGGTACGTTTGAAGCTTTCTTT
V gene: TRBV7-8; D gene: -; J gene: TRBJ1-5; CDR3 length: 16; clone size: -; CDR3 protein: CASSSRGGAGNQPQHF; CDR3 DNA: TGTGCCAGCAGCTCCCGGGGGGGGGCCGGCAATCAGCCCCAGCATTTT
V gene: TRBV19; D gene: -; J gene: TRBJ2-5; CDR3 length: 15; clone size: -; CDR3 protein: CASSIVQSKGETQYF; CDR3 DNA: TGTGCCAGTAGTATAGTCCAATCCAAGGGAGAGACCCAGTACTTC
V gene: TRBV19; D gene: -; J gene: TRBJ2-3; CDR3 length: 15; clone size: -; CDR3 protein: CASQNLAVSTDTQYF; CDR3 DNA: TGTGCCAGCCAAAATTTAGCTGTTAGCACAGATACGCAGTATTTT
V gene: TRBV29-1; D gene: -; J gene: TRBJ1-1; CDR3 length: 13; clone size: -; CDR3 protein: CSVGGQGSTEAFF; CDR3 DNA: TGCAGCGTGGGGGGCCAAGGGAGCACTGAAGCTTTCTTT
V gene: TRBV11-3; D gene: TRBD2; J gene: TRBJ2-5; CDR3 length: 14; clone size: -; CDR3 protein: CASTSGRAWETQYF; CDR3 DNA: TGTGCCAGCACTAGCGGGAGGGCCTGGGAGACCCAGTACTTC
V gene: TRBV6-5; D gene: -; J gene: TRBJ1-5; CDR3 length: 16; clone size: -; CDR3 protein: CASSYSRGATNQPQHF; CDR3 DNA: TGTGCCAGCAGTTACTCGAGAGGGGCAACTAATCAGCCCCAGCATTTT
V gene: TRBV11-2; D gene: -; J gene: TRBJ2-1; CDR3 length: 12; clone size: once; CDR3 protein: CASSLDSPKEFF; CDR3 DNA: TGTGCCAGCAGCTTAGATAGCCCCAAGGAGTTCTTC
V gene: TRBV7-6; D gene: -; J gene: TRBJ1-4; CDR3 length: 15; clone size: -; CDR3 protein: CASSATGIPNEKLFF; CDR3 DNA: TGTGCCAGCAGCGCAACAGGGATTCCTAATGAAAAACTGTTTTTT
V gene: TRBV7-2; D gene: -; J gene: TRBJ2-1; CDR3 length: 15; clone size: -; CDR3 protein: CASSLRATDYNEQFF; CDR3 DNA: TGTGCCAGCAGCTTAAGGGCTACGGATTACAATGAGCAGTTCTTC
V gene: TRBV7-6; D gene: TRBD1; J gene: TRBJ2-5; CDR3 length: 16; clone size: few; CDR3 protein: CASSLASDRGRETQYF; CDR3 DNA: TGTGCCAGCAGCTTAGCTTCCGACAGGGGTCGAGAGACCCAGTACTTC
V gene: TRBV2; D gene: TRBD1; J gene: TRBJ2-1; CDR3 length: 14; clone size: -; CDR3 protein: CASSVDRGDNEQFF; CDR3 DNA: TGTGCCAGCAGTGTGGACAGGGGGGACAATGAGCAGTTCTTC
V gene: TRBV13; D gene: TRBD1; J gene: TRBJ1-2; CDR3 length: 16; clone size: -; CDR3 protein: CASSLVGQETNYGYTF; CDR3 DNA: TGTGCCAGCAGCTTAGTCGGACAGGAAACTAACTATGGCTACACCTTC
V gene: TRBV7-2; D gene: -; J gene: TRBJ1-1; CDR3 length: 18; clone size: -; CDR3 protein: CASRPNFGTYVGDTEAFF; CDR3 DNA: TGTGCCAGCAGACCAAATTTCGGGACCTACGTCGGGGACACTGAAGCTTTCTTT
V gene: TRBV5-1; D gene: -; J gene: TRBJ1-1; CDR3 length: 15; clone size: -; CDR3 protein: CASSLVNRGGTEAFF; CDR3 DNA: TGCGCCAGCAGCTTGGTCAATCGGGGCGGTACTGAAGCTTTCTTT
V gene: TRBV18; D gene: TRBD1; J gene: TRBJ1-1; CDR3 length: 13; clone size: -; CDR3 protein: CASSPDRETEAFF; CDR3 DNA: TGTGCCAGCTCACCGGACAGGGAGACTGAAGCTTTCTTT
V gene: TRBV5-1; D gene: -; J gene: TRBJ1-3; CDR3 length: 15; clone size: -; CDR3 protein: CASSLGDRSGNTIYF; CDR3 DNA: TGCGCCAGCAGTCTGGGTGACAGATCTGGAAACACCATATATTTT
V gene: TRBV7-3; D gene: -; J gene: TRBJ1-1; CDR3 length: 13; clone size: -; CDR3 protein: CASSLMSNTEAFF; CDR3 DNA: TGTGCCAGCAGCTTAATGTCGAACACTGAAGCTTTCTTT
V gene: TRBV30; D gene: -; J gene: TRBJ2-1; CDR3 length: 19; clone size: once; CDR3 protein: CAWSVFLPLRSFSYNEQFF; CDR3 DNA: TGTGCCTGGAGTGTCTTCCTACCTCTTCGTTCCTTTAGTTACAATGAGCAGTTCTTC
V gene: TRBV7-2; D gene: -; J gene: TRBJ1-1; CDR3 length: 14; clone size: -; CDR3 protein: CASSFEGGGTEAFF; CDR3 DNA: TGTGCCAGCAGCTTTGAGGGAGGGGGCACTGAAGCTTTCTTT
V gene: TRBV11-2; D gene: -; J gene: TRBJ1-1; CDR3 length: 15; clone size: once; CDR3 protein: CASSFPRGRGTEAFF; CDR3 DNA: TGTGCCAGCAGCTTCCCACGCGGACGCGGGACTGAAGCTTTCTTT
V gene: TRBV4-2; D gene: -; J gene: TRBJ2-2; CDR3 length: 19; clone size: -; CDR3 protein: CASSQDTPAVVQSTGELFF; CDR3 DNA: TGTGCCAGCAGCCAAGATACTCCCGCGGTAGTCCAATCCACCGGGGAGCTGTTTTTT
V gene: TRBV28; D gene: -; J gene: TRBJ2-3; CDR3 length: 17; clone size: -; CDR3 protein: CASSFPRGRGNADTQYF; CDR3 DNA: TGTGCCAGCAGTTTCCCCCGGGGCAGGGGAAACGCAGATACGCAGTATTTT
V gene: TRBV5-1; D gene: TRBD2; J gene: TRBJ2-2; CDR3 length: 16; clone size: -; CDR3 protein: CASSLSGTTGKGELFF; CDR3 DNA: TGCGCCAGCAGCTTATCCGGGACTACCGGCAAAGGGGAGCTGTTTTTT
V gene: TRBV7-6; D gene: TRBD1; J gene: TRBJ2-5; CDR3 length: 15; clone size: -; CDR3 protein: CASSSWTGGQETQYF; CDR3 DNA: TGTGCCAGCAGCTCTTGGACAGGGGGCCAAGAGACCCAGTACTTC
V gene: TRBV7-3; D gene: -; J gene: TRBJ2-1; CDR3 length: 14; clone size: -; CDR3 protein: CASSLNRAYNEQFF; CDR3 DNA: TGTGCCAGCAGCTTAAATAGGGCCTACAATGAGCAGTTCTTC
V gene: TRBV11-3; D gene: TRBD2; J gene: TRBJ2-5; CDR3 length: 17; clone size: -; CDR3 protein: CASSPLGGSGSGETQYF; CDR3 DNA: TGTGCCAGCAGCCCGCTTGGGGGTAGCGGGAGTGGGGAGACCCAGTACTTC
V gene: TRBV10-3; D gene: -; J gene: TRBJ1-2; CDR3 length: 13; clone size: -; CDR3 protein: CAISYIQGDGYTF; CDR3 DNA: TGTGCCATCTCTTATATCCAAGGAGACGGCTACACCTTC
V gene: TRBV5-1; D gene: -; J gene: TRBJ2-7; CDR3 length: 14; clone size: -; CDR3 protein: CASSLVGEATEQYF; CDR3 DNA: TGCGCCAGCAGCTTGGTTGGGGAGGCGACCGAGCAGTACTTC
V gene: TRBV6-1; D gene: -; J gene: TRBJ2-5; CDR3 length: 19; clone size: once; CDR3 protein: CASSVMVTFPAIQGETQYF; CDR3 DNA: TGTGCCAGCAGTGTCATGGTTACGTTTCCGGCTATTCAGGGAGAGACCCAGTACTTC
V gene: TRBV9; D gene: TRBD1; J gene: TRBJ1-1; CDR3 length: 15; clone size: -; CDR3 protein: CASSVAGQGGTEAFF; CDR3 DNA: TGTGCCAGCAGCGTAGCCGGACAGGGAGGGACTGAAGCTTTCTTT
V gene: TRBV5-1; D gene: TRBD1; J gene: TRBJ2-3; CDR3 length: 14; clone size: -; CDR3 protein: CASSEGQTTDTQYF; CDR3 DNA: TGCGCCAGCAGCGAGGGACAGACCACAGATACGCAGTATTTT
V gene: TRBV5-1; D gene: -; J gene: TRBJ1-3; CDR3 length: 17; clone size: -; CDR3 protein: CASSLTPLTDPGNTIYF; CDR3 DNA: TGCGCCAGCAGCTTGACTCCTTTGACAGACCCTGGAAACACCATATATTTT
V gene: TRBV2; D gene: -; J gene: TRBJ2-5; CDR3 length: 12; clone size: few; CDR3 protein: CASSQDLETQYF; CDR3 DNA: TGTGCCAGCAGTCAAGATCTCGAGACCCAGTACTTC